This T cell receptor beta chain was recorded in a study of chemoradiotherapy in HPV16-positive cancers. The CDR3 runs 13 residues. Germline-derived CDR1 and CDR2 are SGHKS and YYEKEE (reference sequence). V dropped 2 bases and J dropped 3 bases, with 5 bases sitting between them. Overall study results and limits: HPV-specific T cells were functionally defined from only a couple of HPV16-positive patients. For HPV16-positive patients, expanding HPV-responsive T cells associated with longer recurrence-free survival. During treatment, candidate HPV-specific clones and E7-related motifs expanded in tumor.

This clone has just a few counts. The target antigen is unknown. The table came from immunoSEQ multiplex PCR; TCRdb's copy has only in-frame clones and leaves some out. The sample has about 1,500 clones; 82% are singletons. The origin of this receptor is a human donor with HPV-associated anogenital cancer. The gene calls are TRBV5-5 and TRBJ1-4; D remains unclear. Sequences were derived from tumor tissue, sampled from a patient who underwent chemoradiotherapy. CDR3 DNA: TGTGCCAGCAGCTTTATTCCTAATGAAAAACTGTTTTTT. Encoded protein: CASSFIPNEKLFF.